The rows below give T cell receptor beta chains drawn from one sample of a study of T cell repertoires in cytomegalovirus infection. Each CDR3 protein is one row after TCRdb ran MiXCR on the reads. The table records 150,000 to 190,000 distinct CDR3 sequences, around 22% of them present only once. The specimen sequenced was PBMCs. All receptors derive from a human donor in good health (CMV status not recorded). Some clones in this sample may be carry-over from other donors' samples. The CDR3 runs from the conserved cysteine through the conserved F or W. Each record gives: J gene, V gene, CDR3 length, CDR3 protein.

TRBJ1-1	TRBV6-2/TRBV6-3	14	CASSYGTGFFEAFF
TRBJ2-6	TRBV4-3	19	CASSQVTGRGLSGANVLTF
TRBJ1-2	TRBV28	12	CASGQGLYGYTF
TRBJ2-7	TRBV5-1	14	CASRLSGTGRGQYF
TRBJ1-5	TRBV6-1	16	CASSAGQAYSNQPQHF
TRBJ2-7	TRBV20-1	13	CSQGGLGPYEQYF
TRBJ2-1	TRBV19	16	CASSIDAGGNYNEQFF
TRBJ1-2	TRBV7-8	15	CASSLVGQSVYGYTF
TRBJ2-5	TRBV15	14	CATSRTGVGETQYF
TRBJ1-1	TRBV19	15	CASSRKGQMNTEAFF
TRBJ2-7	TRBV20-1	16	CSASYPRPAGSYEQYF
TRBJ2-5	TRBV7-8	13	CATCGAGGETQYF
TRBJ2-7	TRBV15	13	CATRDRGGYEQYF
TRBJ1-1	TRBV30	13	CAWSVGTNTEAFF
TRBJ1-5	TRBV29-1	13	CSVAPRTGGDQHF
TRBJ2-3	TRBV20-1	16	CSAAYPTSGRTDTQYF
TRBJ1-1	TRBV29-1	12	CSVGQGGSEAFF
TRBJ2-6	TRBV7-9	17	CASSLASGRLGANVLTF
TRBJ1-1	TRBV5-6	14	CASSFESGNTEAFF
TRBJ1-1	TRBV28	15	CASSYFFRANTEAFF
TRBJ2-7	TRBV12-3/TRBV12-4	14	CASRRPGQGYEQYF
TRBJ2-3	TRBV30	13	CAWSVTRTDTQYF
TRBJ2-1	TRBV7-8	15	CATKKDLPLYNEQFF
TRBJ2-2	TRBV29-1	14	CSVAWGASTGELFF
TRBJ1-3	TRBV11-1	14	CASSSRFSGNTIYF
TRBJ2-7	TRBV5-6	14	CASSPRPGAYEQYF
TRBJ1-1	TRBV20-1	12	CSAQTVNTEAFF
TRBJ2-3	TRBV19	13	CASRSTATDTQYF
TRBJ1-1	TRBV11-2	13	CASSSLANTEAFF
TRBJ2-5	TRBV7-3	15	CDSSPLGGARETQYF
TRBJ2-1	TRBV28	14	CASSLSDLYNEQFF
TRBJ2-3	TRBV9	14	CASSVLSGTDTQYF
TRBJ2-7	TRBV7-2	15	CASSGRGGDAYEQYF
TRBJ2-3	TRBV7-2	12	CASSHPTDTQYF
TRBJ1-3	TRBV6-1	14	CASSARGAGNTIYF
TRBJ1-1	TRBV20-1	15	CSAREEGGSGAEAFF
TRBJ1-6	TRBV4-1	16	CASSQADSSYNSPLHF
TRBJ2-5	TRBV11-2	18	CASSLRGSRTSIAETQYF
TRBJ2-1	TRBV4-2	17	CASSQDPRGHSYNEQFF